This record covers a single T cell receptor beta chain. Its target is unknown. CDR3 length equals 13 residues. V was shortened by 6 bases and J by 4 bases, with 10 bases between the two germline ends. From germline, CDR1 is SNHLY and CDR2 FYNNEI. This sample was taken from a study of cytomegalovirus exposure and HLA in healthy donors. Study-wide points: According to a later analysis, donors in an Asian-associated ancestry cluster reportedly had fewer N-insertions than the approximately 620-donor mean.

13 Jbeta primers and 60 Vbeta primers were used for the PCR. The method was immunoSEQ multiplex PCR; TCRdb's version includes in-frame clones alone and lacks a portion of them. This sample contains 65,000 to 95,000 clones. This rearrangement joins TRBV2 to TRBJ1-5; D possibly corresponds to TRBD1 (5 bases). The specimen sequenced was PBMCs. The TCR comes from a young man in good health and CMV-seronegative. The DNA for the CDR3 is TGTGCCAGCAGCGGGGGTTGGAATCAGCCCCAGCATTTT. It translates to CASSGGWNQPQHF.